These T cell receptor beta chains were read from a single sample in a study of control samples from healthy donors and cancer patients. Produced via immunoSEQ multiplex PCR; TCRdb's table is partial and in-frame only. The data hold around 80,000 clones, with around 92% observed a single time. Sequences were obtained from blood. These receptors were collected from a man aged 50-59 years in good health. Each CDR3 is given with its conserved first and last residue. A D gene is named only where the DNA matches it firmly. Part of the rows lack a size; the others show once, few, many or a class for expanded clones.

D gene	clone size	J gene	V gene	CDR3 protein	CDR3 DNA
.	.	TRBJ1-5	TRBV1	CTSSQADRDKGDQPQHF	TGCACCAGCAGCCAAGCGGACAGGGACAAGGGGGATCAGCCCCAGCATTTT
.	.	TRBJ2-3	TRBV3-1/TRBV3-2	CASSQQGGLNTQYF	TGTGCCAGCAGCCAACAGGGGGGCCTAAATACGCAGTATTTT
.	.	TRBJ1-2	TRBV9	CASQGVTSGYTF	TGTGCCAGCCAAGGGGTTACGAGTGGCTACACCTTC
.	few	TRBJ2-7	TRBV12-3/TRBV12-4	CASSYPQGGEQYF	TGTGCCAGCAGTTATCCTCAAGGGGGCGAGCAGTACTTC
.	.	TRBJ2-7	TRBV19	CASSIIQGSSYEQYF	TGTGCCAGTAGTATTATACAGGGATCCTCCTACGAGCAGTACTTC
.	.	TRBJ2-1	TRBV15	CATSRVSAGPHNEQFF	TGTGCCACCAGCAGAGTTTCGGCAGGGCCCCACAATGAGCAGTTCTTC
.	.	TRBJ1-4	TRBV3-1/TRBV3-2	CASSQEVRRKLFF	TGTGCCAGCAGCCAAGAGGTTAGACGAAAACTGTTTTTT
.	once	TRBJ2-7	TRBV20-1	CSAKITGEQYF	TGCAGTGCCAAAATAACAGGCGAGCAGTACTTC
.	.	TRBJ2-7	TRBV6-5	CASRRYRAIYEQYF	TGTGCCAGCCGCCGGTACAGGGCGATCTACGAGCAGTACTTC
.	.	TRBJ1-4	TRBV6-5	CATQDWEKLFF	TGTGCCACCCAGGACTGGGAAAAACTGTTTTTT
.	.	TRBJ2-2	TRBV5-6	CASSSIRKGAGELFF	TGTGCCAGCAGCTCTATCAGAAAGGGGGCCGGGGAGCTGTTTTTT
TRBD1	.	TRBJ2-3	TRBV29-1	CSVDGRGRGKTDTQYF	TGCAGCGTTGACGGCAGGGGGCGAGGGAAGACAGATACGCAGTATTTT
.	.	TRBJ2-2	TRBV6-5	CASSPNFDWELFF	TGTGCCAGCAGTCCGAACTTTGATTGGGAGCTGTTTTTT
.	.	TRBJ2-3	TRBV10-1	CASRDNIGLGTQYF	TGCGCCAGCAGAGATAATATAGGTCTGGGTACGCAGTATTTT
.	.	TRBJ2-7	TRBV5-1	CASSSTGTYEQYF	TGCGCCAGCAGCTCAACAGGGACCTACGAGCAGTACTTC
.	.	TRBJ2-2	TRBV30	CAWSAGPYTGELFF	TGTGCCTGGAGTGCGGGACCCTATACCGGGGAGCTGTTTTTT
.	.	TRBJ2-6	TRBV7-9	CASSLRRTVASGANVLTF	TGTGCCAGCAGCTTAAGGCGGACAGTCGCTTCTGGGGCCAACGTCCTGACTTTC
.	.	TRBJ2-1	TRBV5-1	CASSLEGRGVWNEQFF	TGCGCCAGCAGCTTGGAGGGCAGGGGGGTGTGGAATGAGCAGTTCTTC
TRBD1	.	TRBJ1-2	TRBV19	CASRTGVGGYTF	TGTGCCAGTAGGACAGGGGTGGGAGGCTACACCTTC
TRBD2	.	TRBJ2-1	TRBV18	CASSPPTASGGAYNEQFF	TGTGCCAGCTCACCACCGACGGCTAGCGGGGGGGCCTACAATGAGCAGTTCTTC
.	.	TRBJ1-3	TRBV7-9	CASSLGRTISGNTIYF	TGTGCCAGCAGCTTAGGGAGGACTATCTCTGGAAACACCATATATTTT
TRBD1	.	TRBJ2-5	TRBV29-1	CSAGQGKVETQYF	TGCAGCGCGGGACAGGGGAAGGTGGAGACCCAGTACTTC
.	.	TRBJ1-2	TRBV6-5	CASKGAVYGYTF	TGTGCCAGCAAAGGGGCAGTCTATGGCTACACCTTC
.	.	TRBJ2-2	TRBV7-3	CASSLDTLTGELFF	TGTGCCAGCAGCTTAGACACCCTAACCGGGGAGCTGTTTTTT
.	.	TRBJ1-4	TRBV10-3	CAISDRGSNEKLFF	TGTGCCATCAGTGATAGAGGGTCTAATGAAAAACTGTTTTTT
TRBD2	.	TRBJ2-1	TRBV6-4	CASVGSGGSSYNEQFF	TGTGCCAGCGTTGGTAGCGGGGGAAGCTCCTACAATGAGCAGTTCTTC
.	.	TRBJ2-1	TRBV21-1	CASHGLVPYNEQFF	TGTGCCAGCCATGGACTAGTCCCCTACAATGAGCAGTTCTTC
.	.	TRBJ1-1	TRBV5-8	CASSLRAGNTEAFF	TGTGCCAGCAGCTTACGAGCAGGGAACACTGAAGCTTTCTTT
TRBD1	.	TRBJ1-2	TRBV6-5	CASSWGQANYGYTF	TGTGCCAGCAGCTGGGGACAGGCTAACTATGGCTACACCTTC
TRBD2	.	TRBJ2-5	TRBV11-2	CASSFGTKSSETQYF	TGTGCCAGCAGCTTCGGGACTAAATCTAGTGAGACCCAGTACTTC
.	.	TRBJ2-5	TRBV3-1/TRBV3-2	CASSQGWAGETQYF	TGTGCCAGCAGCCAAGGGTGGGCGGGGGAGACCCAGTACTTC
.	.	TRBJ1-1	TRBV10-3	CATGTPRTGTEAFF	TGTGCCACCGGGACTCCCCGAACGGGGACTGAAGCTTTCTTT
.	.	TRBJ2-3	TRBV14	CASSLSGPGTDTQYF	TGTGCCAGCAGCCTATCCGGGCCAGGCACAGATACGCAGTATTTT
TRBD2	.	TRBJ2-1	TRBV6-1	CASSEPLGGIYNEQFF	TGTGCCAGCAGTGAACCCCTCGGGGGGATCTACAATGAGCAGTTCTTC
.	.	TRBJ2-5	TRBV23-1	CASSQLRGHQETQYF	TGCGCCAGCAGTCAACTGAGGGGCCACCAAGAGACCCAGTACTTC
.	once	TRBJ1-3	TRBV2	CASSERGGGTGNTIYF	TGTGCCAGCAGTGAACGTGGCGGGGGGACTGGAAACACCATATATTTT
.	once	TRBJ1-2	TRBV19	CASSKTDRSHYGYTF	TGTGCCAGTAGTAAAACAGACAGGAGCCACTATGGCTACACCTTC
.	.	TRBJ1-6	TRBV19	CASSWDGRNSPLHF	TGTGCCAGTTCCTGGGACGGAAGAAATTCACCCCTCCACTTT
.	.	TRBJ1-5	TRBV2	CASSELAVSNQPQHF	TGTGCCAGCAGTGAATTGGCAGTTTCCAATCAGCCCCAGCATTTT
.	.	TRBJ1-2	TRBV29-1	CSVEAGTSYGYTF	TGCAGCGTTGAAGCCGGGACTTCCTATGGCTACACCTTC
.	.	TRBJ1-5	TRBV7-2	CASSLMGGAPGRQPQHF	TGTGCCAGCAGCTTAATGGGCGGGGCTCCTGGACGTCAGCCCCAGCATTTT
.	.	TRBJ2-5	TRBV5-6	CASSYVRETQYF	TGTGCCAGCAGCTACGTCCGGGAGACCCAGTACTTC
TRBD1	.	TRBJ2-1	TRBV10-3	CAIMGQGLPEQFF	TGTGCCATCATGGGACAGGGGCTCCCGGAGCAGTTCTTC
.	.	TRBJ2-3	TRBV12-3/TRBV12-4	CASSLGGDTQYF	TGTGCCAGCAGTTTAGGGGGGGATACGCAGTATTTT
.	.	TRBJ2-2	TRBV6-1	CASSEARGGELFF	TGTGCCAGCAGTGAAGCCCGGGGCGGGGAGCTGTTTTTT
.	.	TRBJ2-1	TRBV7-3	CASSPSRDAYNEQFF	TGTGCCAGCAGCCCCTCTAGGGACGCCTACAATGAGCAGTTCTTC
TRBD2	once	TRBJ2-7	TRBV6-5	CASETSGGLEQYF	TGTGCCAGCGAAACTAGCGGGGGGCTCGAGCAGTACTTC
.	.	TRBJ1-2	TRBV6-5	CAGQDPPYGYTF	TGTGCCGGCCAGGACCCCCCCTATGGCTACACCTTC
.	once	TRBJ1-3	TRBV6-5	CASSRVSGNTIYF	TGTGCCAGCAGCCGTGTTTCTGGAAACACCATATATTTT
.	.	TRBJ2-7	TRBV6-5	CASSYTGTQREQYF	TGTGCCAGCAGTTATACCGGGACCCAGAGAGAGCAGTACTTC
TRBD1	.	TRBJ1-2	TRBV6-2/TRBV6-3	CASSSTGENYGYTF	TGTGCCAGCAGTTCGACAGGGGAGAACTATGGCTACACCTTC
.	.	TRBJ2-7	TRBV7-2	CASSLGLWEQYF	TGTGCCAGCAGCTTAGGGCTCTGGGAGCAGTACTTC
TRBD2	.	TRBJ2-2	TRBV30	CAWSVGDYLNTGELFF	TGTGCCTGGAGTGTAGGGGACTACCTAAACACCGGGGAGCTGTTTTTT
.	.	TRBJ2-7	TRBV7-2	CASSSSRAYEQYF	TGTGCCAGCAGCTCCAGCAGGGCCTACGAGCAGTACTTC
.	.	TRBJ2-7	TRBV6-5	CASVPRQANTYEQYF	TGTGCCAGCGTGCCGCGACAGGCGAATACCTACGAGCAGTACTTC
.	.	TRBJ2-3	TRBV9	CASSPGGLRTDTQYF	TGTGCCAGCAGCCCAGGAGGGCTCCGCACAGATACGCAGTATTTT
TRBD2	.	TRBJ2-3	TRBV7-8	CASSSGLAGRPRLSTDTQYF	TGTGCCAGCAGCTCCGGACTAGCGGGACGACCTCGGTTAAGCACAGATACGCAGTATTTT
.	.	TRBJ1-6	TRBV18	CASSPRSPYNSPLHF	TGTGCCAGCTCACCACGGAGTCCTTATAATTCACCCCTCCACTTT
.	.	TRBJ1-1	TRBV6-5	CATDHFPPTEAFF	TGTGCCACCGACCACTTTCCCCCCACTGAAGCTTTCTTT